The 21 T cell receptor beta chains listed next were all sequenced from one sample in a study of cytomegalovirus exposure and HLA in healthy donors. 60 Vbeta and 13 Jbeta primers were used in PCR. Here immunoSEQ multiplex PCR was the method, and the copy in TCRdb shows in-frame clones only, minus some. Here the sample spans 80,000 to 100,000 clones, about four fifths being singletons. Sequencing was performed on PBMCs. Receptor source: a man under 40 in good health and CMV-seronegative.

A few counts support this clone. V and J are TRBV5-1 and TRBJ2-5; maybe TRBD2 (6 bases). V lost 0 bases and J lost 9, with 18 bases in between. The germline V gene has CDR1 SGHRS and CDR2 YFSETQ. The length of the CDR3 is 15 residues. The CDR3 coding sequence is TGCGCCAGCAGCTTGGAAAATTGGGAGGCCGGGGCCCAGTACTTC. The encoded protein is CASSLENWEAGAQYF. The complete variable domain, with remaining parts taken from reference TRBV5-1 and TRBJ2-5, reads KAGVTQTPRYLIKTRGQQVTLSCSPISGHRSVSWYQQTPGQGLQFLFEYFSETQRNKGNFPGRFSGRQFSNSRSEMNVSTLELGDSALYLCASSLENWEAGAQYFGPGTRLLVL.

J is TRBJ2-3 and V is TRBV19; D uncertain. CDR1 is LNHDA and CDR2 is SQIVND in the germline V gene (reference sequence). This CDR3 contains 14 residues. V shed 3 bases and J shed 0 bases, with 7 bases lying between them. CDR3: CASSIGASTDTQYF. CDR3 coding DNA: TGTGCCAGTAGTATCGGAGCGAGCACAGATACGCAGTATTTT. Supplemented by reference TRBV19 and TRBJ2-3, the full variable domain reads DGGITQSPKYLFRKEGQNVTLSCEQNLNHDAMYWYRQDPGQGLRLIYYSQIVNDFQKGDIAEGYSVSREKKESFPLTVTSAQKNPTAFYLCASSIGASTDTQYFGPGTRLTVL.

The chain employs TRBV2 and TRBJ1-6; 7 nucleotides align to TRBD1. This CDR3 comprises 14 residues. V lost 5 bases to trimming and J lost 9 bases; unmatched junction nucleotides: 7. From germline, CDR1 is SNHLY and CDR2 FYNNEI. The CDR3 sequence: CASSSQTGRSPLHF. CDR3 in DNA: TGTGCCAGCAGTTCCCAGACAGGGCGTTCACCCCTCCACTTT.

The chain joins TRBV5-6 to TRBJ1-5, with 7 bases matching TRBD1. The length of the CDR3 is 15 residues. Losses at the gene ends were 4 bases for V and 5 bases for J; bases not matched to a gene: 9. Germline CDR1 reads SGHDT; CDR2 reads YYEEEE. The CDR3 DNA follows: TGTGCCAGCAGCCTAGGACAGGTAAAGGATCAGCCCCAGCATTTT. Protein product: CASSLGQVKDQPQHF. The full variable domain, in which reference TRBV5-6 and TRBJ1-5 provide the parts outside the CDR3, is DAGVTQSPTHLIKTRGQQVTLRCSPKSGHDTVSWYQQALGQGPQFIFQYYEEEERQRGNFPDRFSGHQFPNYSSELNVNALLLGDSALYLCASSLGQVKDQPQHFGDGTRLSIL.

This clone was seen more than once but under ten times. The chain is built from TRBV7-2 and TRBJ2-7, with TRBD2 identical over 7 bases. CDR1 and CDR2 from the germline V gene are SGHTA and FQGNSA. The CDR3 is 14 residues long. V shed 8 bases, J shed 2 bases, and the junction held 9 bases outside the gene matches. DNA of the CDR3: TGTGCCAGCGGGGAGGGTAATCCCCCCTACGAGCAGTACTTC. Its protein is CASGEGNPPYEQYF.

V is TRBV30 and J is TRBJ2-7; 9 nucleotides line up with TRBD1. Germline CDR1 and CDR2: GTSNPN and SVGIG (reference sequence). The CDR3 totals 12 residues. The trim removed 0 bases at V and 10 bases at J, leaving 4 bases unmatched. CDR3 DNA sequence: TGTGCCTGGAGTGTACTGGGACAGGGACAGTACTTC. Translating gives CAWSVLGQGQYF.

V usage is TRBV29-1 and J usage is TRBJ2-1; 7 positions agree with TRBD2. The V gene end was trimmed by 5 bases and the J gene end by 8 bases; junction bases not matched to a gene: 9. Germline V gene data show CDR1 as SQVTM and CDR2 as ANQGSEA. The CDR3 consists of 13 residues. Written as DNA, the CDR3 is TGCAGCGTTTCTAGCGGCCCTGAGGATGAGCAGTTCTTC. As protein: CSVSSGPEDEQFF.

This clone was detected a few times. V gene TRBV6-1 combines with J gene TRBJ2-5; D possibly corresponds to TRBD2 (5 bases). The germline CDR1 and CDR2 sequences are MNHNS and SASEGT. The length of the CDR3 is 14 residues. V was pared by 1 base and J by 2 bases, with 8 bases between. The CDR3 DNA follows: TGTGCCAGCAGTGAAGGCGGAGGTCAAGAGACCCAGTACTTC. This encodes CASSEGGGQETQYF.

Remarks on this clone: One end of the junction is discordant with germline, which a read error may explain. The chain employs TRBV7-3 and TRBJ2-5, with TRBD1 identical over 10 bases. CDR3 length: 15 residues. In germline, CDR1 is SGHTA, CDR2 FQGTGA. The DNA for the CDR3 is TGTGCCAGCAGCTTAACGGGGACAGGGGAAGAGGCCCAGTACTTC. The encoded protein is CASSLTGTGEEAQYF.

J is TRBJ2-1 and V is TRBV5-1; D may be TRBD2 (5 bases). Per germline, CDR1 SGHRS and CDR2 YFSETQ. Trimming cost V 0 bases and J 10 bases, with 11 bases left between them. There are 13 residues in the CDR3. The CDR3 is CASSLASSREQFF. In DNA form, the CDR3 reads TGCGCCAGCAGCTTGGCTTCTAGCCGAGAGCAGTTCTTC. Supplemented by reference TRBV5-1 and TRBJ2-1, the full variable domain reads KAGVTQTPRYLIKTRGQQVTLSCSPISGHRSVSWYQQTPGQGLQFLFEYFSETQRNKGNFPGRFSGRQFSNSRSEMNVSTLELGDSALYLCASSLASSREQFFGPGTRLTVL.

J is TRBJ2-7 and V is TRBV5-6; TRBD2 might be the D (7 bases). The germline V gene encodes CDR1 SGHDT and CDR2 YYEEEE. V was pared by 3 bases and J by 6 bases, with 13 bases between. The CDR3 is 13 residues long. The CDR3, as DNA: TGTGCCAGCAGCTACACAGGGAGGGGCGAGCAGTACTTC. It codes for CASSYTGRGEQYF.

The rearrangement uses TRBV4-3 and TRBJ2-7; perhaps TRBD1 as D (6 bases). Looked up from germline, CDR1 is LGHNA and CDR2 is YSLEER. CDR3 length equals 13 residues. V was pared by 0 bases and J by 3 bases, with 6 bases between. CDR3 sequence: CASSQETGYEQYF. CDR3 DNA: TGCGCCAGCAGCCAAGAGACAGGCTACGAGCAGTACTTC.

The J gene is TRBJ2-5, the V gene TRBV5-1, with 8 nucleotides matching TRBD2. Trimming cost V 4 bases and J 1 base; bases outside gene matches: 3. CDR1 and CDR2 (germline): SGHRS, YFSETQ. The length of the CDR3 is 14 residues. The CDR3 DNA sequence: TGCGCCAGCAGCCCAACTAGCGGCCAAGAGACCCAGTACTTC. This translates into CASSPTSGQETQYF.

The genes are TRBV15 and TRBJ1-1, with TRBD1 matching over 8 bases. With V trimmed by 0 bases and J by 1 base, 4 bases remained unmatched. CDR3 length: 16 amino acids. Looked up from germline, CDR1 is LNHNV and CDR2 is YYDKDF (reference sequence). CDR3 sequence (DNA): TGTGCCACCAGCAGAGATCGCGACAGGGGGAACACTGAAGCTTTCTTT. Translating gives CATSRDRDRGNTEAFF. Drawing the rest from reference TRBV15 and TRBJ1-1, the complete variable domain is DAMVIQNPRYQVTQFGKPVTLSCSQTLNHNVMYWYQQKSSQAPKLLFHYYDKDFNNEADTPDNFQSRRPNTSFCFLDIRSPGLGDTAMYLCATSRDRDRGNTEAFFGQGTRLTVV.

This CDR3 reads CASSPGTSGMAGELFF. The CDR3 bases are TGTGCCAGCAGCCCGGGGACTAGCGGGATGGCCGGGGAGCTGTTTTTT. This chain connects TRBV5-6 to TRBJ2-2; 13 nucleotides match TRBD2. CDR3 length: 16 residues. Unmatched junction bases numbered 6, after V lost 4 bases and J lost 6 bases. Germline V gives CDR1 SGHDT, CDR2 YYEEEE.

This clone has just one count. The J gene is TRBJ1-1, the V gene TRBV28, with D hard to call. Germline V lookup: CDR1 MDHEN, CDR2 SYDVKM. The CDR3 length is 13 residues. The V end lost 1 base, the J end lost 8 bases, and 11 bases lay between the germline ends. DNA for the CDR3: TGTGCCAGCAGTTTATTGGGAGGGCACGAAGCTTTCTTT. Translating gives CASSLLGGHEAFF.

The rearrangement links TRBV2 to TRBJ1-5; 7 bases match TRBD1. This CDR3 has 14 amino acids. Per germline, CDR1 SNHLY and CDR2 FYNNEI. Trimming cost V 4 bases and J 5 bases; bases outside gene matches: 5. DNA for the CDR3: TGTGCCAGCAGTGTTGGACAGGCGGATCAGCCCCAGCATTTT. Its translation is CASSVGQADQPQHF.

The J gene is TRBJ1-3, the V gene TRBV4-2; D gene ambiguous. The germline V and J ends were trimmed by 3 bases and 4 bases, with 10 bases remaining between them. The CDR3 consists of 14 residues. CDR1 LGHNA and CDR2 YNFKEQ come from the germline V gene. CDR3 in amino acids: CASSQSGGGNTIYF. In DNA form, the CDR3 reads TGTGCCAGCAGCCAGTCAGGCGGGGGAAACACCATATATTTT.

The J gene is TRBJ2-5, the V gene TRBV20-1; no definite D call. From germline, CDR1 is DFQATT and CDR2 SNEGSKA (reference sequence). The length of the CDR3 is 11 residues. V was trimmed by 4 bases and J by 0 bases, leaving 3 bases between them. The CDR3 sequence: CSANYQETQYF. Here the CDR3 DNA reads TGCAGTGCTAACTACCAAGAGACCCAGTACTTC.

The chain carries TRBV6-1 and TRBJ1-2, with 7 bases matching TRBD1. Per the germline V gene, CDR1 is MNHNS and CDR2 is SASEGT. The CDR3 runs to 14 residues. V was clipped by 1 base and J by 4 bases; unmatched bases: 3. As DNA, the CDR3 is TGTGCCAGCAGTGAAGGACAGGGAGGCTATGGCTACACCTTC. Translated, it gives CASSEGQGGYGYTF.

The chain uses TRBV9 and TRBJ2-7; D is perhaps TRBD1 (5 bases). Trimming removed 1 base at V and 1 base at J, with 9 bases between. From germline, CDR1 is SGDLS and CDR2 YYNGEE. The CDR3 is 14 amino acids. This chain's CDR3 is CASSVQTASYEQYF. The CDR3 coding sequence is TGTGCCAGCAGCGTACAGACAGCTTCCTACGAGCAGTACTTC.